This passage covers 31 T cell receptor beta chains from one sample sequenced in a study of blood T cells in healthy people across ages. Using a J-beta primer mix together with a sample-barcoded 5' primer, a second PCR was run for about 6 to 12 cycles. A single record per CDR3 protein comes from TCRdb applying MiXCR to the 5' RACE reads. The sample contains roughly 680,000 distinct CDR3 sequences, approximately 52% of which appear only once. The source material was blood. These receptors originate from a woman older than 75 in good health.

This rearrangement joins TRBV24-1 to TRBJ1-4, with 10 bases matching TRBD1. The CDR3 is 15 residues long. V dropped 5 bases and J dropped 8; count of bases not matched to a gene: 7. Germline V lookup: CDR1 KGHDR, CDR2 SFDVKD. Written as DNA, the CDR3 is TGTGCCACCAGTGGCATCGGACAGGGGGAGGAAAAACTGTTTTTT. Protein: CATSGIGQGEEKLFF.

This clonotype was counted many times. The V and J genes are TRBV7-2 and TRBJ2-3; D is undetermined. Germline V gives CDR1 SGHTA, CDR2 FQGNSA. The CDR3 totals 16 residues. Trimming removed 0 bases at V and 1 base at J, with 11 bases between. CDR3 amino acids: CASSLAWARGTDTQYF. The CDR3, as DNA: TGTGCCAGCAGCTTAGCGTGGGCTCGGGGCACAGATACGCAGTATTTT. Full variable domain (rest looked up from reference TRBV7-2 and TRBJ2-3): GAGVSQSPSNKVTEKGKDVELRCDPISGHTALYWYRQSLGQGLEFLIYFQGNSAPDKSGLPSDRFSAERTGGSVSTLTIQRTQQEDSAVYLCASSLAWARGTDTQYFGPGTRLTVL.

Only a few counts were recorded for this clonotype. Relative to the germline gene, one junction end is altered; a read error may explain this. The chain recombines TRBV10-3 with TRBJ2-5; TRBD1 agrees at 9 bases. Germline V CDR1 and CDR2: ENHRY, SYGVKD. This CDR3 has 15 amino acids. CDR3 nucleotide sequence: TGTGCCATCAGTTTAACAGGGGGCGGACAAGAGACCCTGTACTTC. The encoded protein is CAISLTGGGQETLYF.

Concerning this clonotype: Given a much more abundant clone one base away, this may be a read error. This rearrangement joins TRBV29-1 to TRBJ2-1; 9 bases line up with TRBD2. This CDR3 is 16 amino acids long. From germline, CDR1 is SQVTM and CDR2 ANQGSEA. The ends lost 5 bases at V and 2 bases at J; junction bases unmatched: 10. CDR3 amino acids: CSVPARSGGTYNEQFF. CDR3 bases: TGCAGCGTTCCTGCACGCAGCGGGGGGACCTACAATGAGCAGTTCTTC.

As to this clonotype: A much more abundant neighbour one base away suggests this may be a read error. The CDR3 DNA is TGTGCCAGCCCACCGGCAGGGGGTTACGAGCAGTACTTC. It is translated as CASPPAGGYEQYF. The gene calls are TRBV18 and TRBJ2-7; 7 bases are a match to TRBD1. The CDR3 is 13 amino acids. Germline V gene sequence: CDR1 KGHSH, CDR2 LQKENI. The full variable domain, completed using reference TRBV18 and TRBJ2-7, is NAGVMQNPRHLVRRRGQEARLRCSPMKGHSHVYWYRQLPEEGLKFMVYLQKENIIDESGMPKERFSAEFPKEGPSILRIQQVVRGDSAAYFCASPPAGGYEQYFGPGTRLTVT.

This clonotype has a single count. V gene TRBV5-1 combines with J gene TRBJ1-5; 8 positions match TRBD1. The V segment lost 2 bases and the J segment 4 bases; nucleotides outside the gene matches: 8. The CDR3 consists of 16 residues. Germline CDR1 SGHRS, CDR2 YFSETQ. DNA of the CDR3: TGCGCCAGCAGCTTAGGGGCAGGGGGCCAGAATCAGCCCCAGCATTTT. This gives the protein CASSLGAGGQNQPQHF. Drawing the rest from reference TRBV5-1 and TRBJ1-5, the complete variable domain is KAGVTQTPRYLIKTRGQQVTLSCSPISGHRSVSWYQQTPGQGLQFLFEYFSETQRNKGNFPGRFSGRQFSNSRSEMNVSTLELGDSALYLCASSLGAGGQNQPQHFGDGTRLSIL.

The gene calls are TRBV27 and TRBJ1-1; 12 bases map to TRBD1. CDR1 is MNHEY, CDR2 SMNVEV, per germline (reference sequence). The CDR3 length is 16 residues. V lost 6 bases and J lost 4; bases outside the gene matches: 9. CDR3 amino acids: CASSPGTGGRFTEAFF. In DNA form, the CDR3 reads TGTGCCAGCAGCCCCGGGACAGGGGGCCGCTTCACTGAAGCTTTCTTT.

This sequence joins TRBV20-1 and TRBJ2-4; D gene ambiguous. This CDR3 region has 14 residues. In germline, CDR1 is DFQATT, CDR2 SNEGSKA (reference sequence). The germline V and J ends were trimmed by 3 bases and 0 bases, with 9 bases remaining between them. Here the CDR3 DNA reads TGCAGTGCTAGCCCTGCGCTAGCCAAAAACATTCAGTACTTC. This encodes CSASPALAKNIQYF.

CDR3 in amino acids: CASSTGSVYTDTQYF. CDR3 sequence (DNA): TGTGCCAGCAGTACCGGGTCCGTCTACACAGATACGCAGTATTTT. J is TRBJ2-3 and V is TRBV6-2 or TRBV6-3; unclear D gene. With 5 bases removed from V and 2 bases from J, the gap between germline ends came to 14 bases. The CDR3 has 15 residues. Germline V gene lookup returns CDR1 MNHEY and CDR2 SVGEGT.

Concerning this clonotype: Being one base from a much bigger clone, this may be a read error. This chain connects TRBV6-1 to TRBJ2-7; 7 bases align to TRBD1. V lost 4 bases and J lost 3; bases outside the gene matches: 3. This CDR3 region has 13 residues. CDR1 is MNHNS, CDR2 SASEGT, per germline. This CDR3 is CASSAGTVYEQYF. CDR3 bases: TGTGCCAGCAGTGCCGGGACAGTCTACGAGCAGTACTTC.

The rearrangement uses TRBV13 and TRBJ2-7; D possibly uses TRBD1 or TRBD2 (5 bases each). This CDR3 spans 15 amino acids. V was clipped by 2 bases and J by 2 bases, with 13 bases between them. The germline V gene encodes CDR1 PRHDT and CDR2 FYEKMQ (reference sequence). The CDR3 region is CASSLIYGGTYEQYF. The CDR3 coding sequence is TGTGCCAGCAGCTTAATATATGGGGGAACCTACGAGCAGTACTTC.

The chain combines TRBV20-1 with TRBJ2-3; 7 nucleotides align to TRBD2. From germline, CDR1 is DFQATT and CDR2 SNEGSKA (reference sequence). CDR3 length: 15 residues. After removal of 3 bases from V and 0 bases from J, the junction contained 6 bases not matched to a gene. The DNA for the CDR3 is TGCAGTGCTAGGGTGCGAGCGGGGAGCACAGATACGCAGTATTTT. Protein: CSARVRAGSTDTQYF.

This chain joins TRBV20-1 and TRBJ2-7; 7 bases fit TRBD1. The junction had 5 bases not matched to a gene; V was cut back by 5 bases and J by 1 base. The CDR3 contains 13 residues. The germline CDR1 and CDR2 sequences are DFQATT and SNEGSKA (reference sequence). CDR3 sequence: CSAGRQGSYEQYF. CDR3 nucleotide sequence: TGCAGTGCTGGAAGACAGGGATCCTACGAGCAGTACTTC.

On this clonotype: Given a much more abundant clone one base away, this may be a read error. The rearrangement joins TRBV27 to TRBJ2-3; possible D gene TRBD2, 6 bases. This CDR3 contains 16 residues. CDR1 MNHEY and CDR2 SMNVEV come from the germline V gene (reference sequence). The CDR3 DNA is TGTGCCAGCAGCCGCAGTATTAGCGGACGCACAGATTCGCAGTATTTT. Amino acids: CASSRSISGRTDSQYF.

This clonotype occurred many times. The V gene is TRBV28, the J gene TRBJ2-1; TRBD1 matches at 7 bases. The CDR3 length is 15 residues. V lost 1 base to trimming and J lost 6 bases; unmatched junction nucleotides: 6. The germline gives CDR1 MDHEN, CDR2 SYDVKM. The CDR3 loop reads CASSLSSAGGNEQFF. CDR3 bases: TGTGCCAGCAGTTTATCATCGGCAGGGGGCAATGAGCAGTTCTTC.

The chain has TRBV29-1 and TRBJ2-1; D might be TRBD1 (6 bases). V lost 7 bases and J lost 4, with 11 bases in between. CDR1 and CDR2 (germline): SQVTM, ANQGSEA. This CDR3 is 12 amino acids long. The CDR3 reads CSAGRGYNEQFF. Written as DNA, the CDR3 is TGCAGCGCGGGCAGGGGATACAATGAGCAGTTCTTC.

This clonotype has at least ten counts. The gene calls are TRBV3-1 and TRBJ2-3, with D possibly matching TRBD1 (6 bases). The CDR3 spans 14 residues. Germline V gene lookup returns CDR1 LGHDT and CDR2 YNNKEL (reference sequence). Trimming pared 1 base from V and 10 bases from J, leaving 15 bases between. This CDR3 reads CASSQGGIGGAQYF. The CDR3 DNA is TGTGCCAGCAGCCAAGGTGGGATAGGGGGTGCGCAGTATTTT.

The CDR3 sequence: CASSQGGLNTGELFF. CDR3 bases: TGCGCCAGCAGCCAAGGCGGACTGAACACCGGGGAGCTGTTTTTT. The V gene is TRBV4-1, the J gene TRBJ2-2, with a tentative D call TRBD2 (5 bases). Germline assignment: CDR1 MGHRA and CDR2 YSYEKL. Trimming shortened V by 1 base and J by 1 base, and 7 bases separated the two germline ends. The CDR3 spans 15 residues.

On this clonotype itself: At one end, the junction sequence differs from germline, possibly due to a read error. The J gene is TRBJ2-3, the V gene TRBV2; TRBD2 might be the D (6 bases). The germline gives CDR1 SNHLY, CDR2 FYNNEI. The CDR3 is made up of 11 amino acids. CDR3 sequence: CSAGRTDTQYF. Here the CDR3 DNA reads TGCTCGGCGGGGAGGACAGATACGCAGTATTTT.

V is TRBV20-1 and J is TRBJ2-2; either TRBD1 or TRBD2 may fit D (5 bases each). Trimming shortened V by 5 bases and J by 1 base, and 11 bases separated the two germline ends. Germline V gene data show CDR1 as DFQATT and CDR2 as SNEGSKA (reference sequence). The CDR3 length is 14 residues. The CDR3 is CSAHLGGNTGELFF. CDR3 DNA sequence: TGCAGTGCTCACCTTGGGGGGAACACCGGGGAGCTGTTTTTT.

The CDR3 sequence is CSAKPRETQYF. In nucleotides, the CDR3 is TGCAGTGCCAAACCTCGAGAGACCCAGTACTTC. The chain uses TRBV20-1 and TRBJ2-5, with no clear D. Germline values: CDR1 DFQATT, CDR2 SNEGSKA (reference sequence). The V gene lost 6 bases and the J gene lost 4 bases, with 9 bases spanning the gap. The CDR3 covers 11 residues.

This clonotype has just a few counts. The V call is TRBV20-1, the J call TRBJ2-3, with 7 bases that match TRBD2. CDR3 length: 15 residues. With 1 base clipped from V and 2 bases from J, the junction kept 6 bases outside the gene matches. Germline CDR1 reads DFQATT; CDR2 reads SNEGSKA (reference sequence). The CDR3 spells CSARGSGLYTDTQYF. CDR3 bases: TGCAGTGCTAGAGGATCGGGACTATACACAGATACGCAGTATTTT.

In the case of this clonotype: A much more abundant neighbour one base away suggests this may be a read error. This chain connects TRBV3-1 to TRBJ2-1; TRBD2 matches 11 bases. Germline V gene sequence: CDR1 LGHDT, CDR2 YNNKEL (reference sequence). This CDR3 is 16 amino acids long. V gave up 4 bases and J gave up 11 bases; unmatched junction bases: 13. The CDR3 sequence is CASSRQTSGGTNQQFF. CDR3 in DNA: TGTGCCAGCAGCCGACAAACTAGCGGGGGAACAAACCAGCAGTTCTTC.

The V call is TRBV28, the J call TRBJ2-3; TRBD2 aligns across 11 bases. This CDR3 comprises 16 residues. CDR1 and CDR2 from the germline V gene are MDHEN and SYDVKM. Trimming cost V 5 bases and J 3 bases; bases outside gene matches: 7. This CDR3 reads CASSAPLAGGTDTQYF. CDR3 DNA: TGTGCCAGCAGTGCTCCTCTAGCGGGGGGAACAGATACGCAGTATTTT.

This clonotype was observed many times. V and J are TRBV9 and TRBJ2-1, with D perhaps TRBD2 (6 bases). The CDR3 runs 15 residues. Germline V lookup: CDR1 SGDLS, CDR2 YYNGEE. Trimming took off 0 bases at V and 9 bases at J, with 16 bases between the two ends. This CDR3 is CASSVDKPPGGEQFF. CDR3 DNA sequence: TGTGCCAGCAGCGTAGACAAGCCCCCCGGGGGTGAGCAGTTCTTC.

The CDR3 protein is CASSHRTSGVRGEQFF. The CDR3 coding sequence is TGTGCCAGCAGCCATCGTACTAGCGGGGTTCGGGGTGAGCAGTTCTTC. This rearrangement joins TRBV3-1 to TRBJ2-1, with 10 positions matching TRBD2. Germline V CDR1 and CDR2: LGHDT, YNNKEL (reference sequence). The trim removed 3 bases at V and 9 bases at J, leaving 11 bases unmatched. The CDR3 length is 16 residues.

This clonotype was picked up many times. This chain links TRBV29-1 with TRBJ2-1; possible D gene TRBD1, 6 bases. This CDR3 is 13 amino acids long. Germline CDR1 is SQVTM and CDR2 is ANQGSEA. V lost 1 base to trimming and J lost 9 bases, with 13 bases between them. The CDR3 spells CSVEGQVAAEQFF. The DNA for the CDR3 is TGCAGCGTTGAAGGACAGGTAGCCGCTGAGCAGTTCTTC.

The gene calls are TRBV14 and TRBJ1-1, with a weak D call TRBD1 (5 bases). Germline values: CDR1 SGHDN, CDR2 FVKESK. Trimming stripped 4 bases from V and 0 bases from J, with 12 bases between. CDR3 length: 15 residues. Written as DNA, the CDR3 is TGTGCCAGCAGCCTTGTGGGCAGGGTGAACACTGAAGCTTTCTTT. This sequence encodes CASSLVGRVNTEAFF.

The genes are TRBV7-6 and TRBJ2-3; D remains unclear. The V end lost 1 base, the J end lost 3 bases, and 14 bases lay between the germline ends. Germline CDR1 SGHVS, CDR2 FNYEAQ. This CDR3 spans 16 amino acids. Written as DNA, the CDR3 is TGTGCCAGCAGCTTAGAAGGCGGAAGCGAGACAGATACGCAGTATTTT. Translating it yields CASSLEGGSETDTQYF.

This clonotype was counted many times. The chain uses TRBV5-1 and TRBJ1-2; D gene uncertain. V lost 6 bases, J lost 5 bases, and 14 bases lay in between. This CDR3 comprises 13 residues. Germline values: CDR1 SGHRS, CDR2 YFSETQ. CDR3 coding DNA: TGCGCCAGCACCATTGCGGACGCGTATGGCTACACCTTC. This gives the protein CASTIADAYGYTF.

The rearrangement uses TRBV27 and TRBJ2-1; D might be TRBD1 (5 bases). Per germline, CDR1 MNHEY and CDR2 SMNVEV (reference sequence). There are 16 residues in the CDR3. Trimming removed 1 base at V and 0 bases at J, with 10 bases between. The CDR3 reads CASSLFQGSSYNEQFF. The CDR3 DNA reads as TGTGCCAGCAGTTTATTCCAGGGCAGCTCCTACAATGAGCAGTTCTTC.